The rows below give T cell receptor beta chains drawn from one sample of a study of CD8 T cells in Susac syndrome. TCRdb reanalysed the immunoSEQ multiplex PCR reads using MiXCR and keeps one entry per CDR3 protein. The data hold 170,000 or so distinct CDR3 sequences, with roughly 95% observed a single time. What was sequenced was CD4+ T cells from PBMCs. These receptors were taken from a human donor with Susac syndrome. The CDR3 runs from the conserved cysteine through the conserved F or W. The D gene is left open where the match is weak.

J: TRBJ1-1; D: NA; V: TRBV7-6; CDR3: CASSLTVQKAEAFF
J: TRBJ2-2; D: TRBD2; V: TRBV27; CDR3: CASSFPTSGRGELFF
J: TRBJ1-2; D: TRBD1; V: TRBV5-4; CDR3: CASSPRTGQAGYTF
J: TRBJ2-1; D: TRBD2; V: TRBV27; CDR3: CASSCPPSGSCNEQFF
J: TRBJ1-2; D: NA; V: TRBV3-1; CDR3: CASSQVSGGYTF
J: TRBJ2-2; D: NA; V: TRBV27; CDR3: CASSLRDWGWGGELFF
J: TRBJ2-7; D: NA; V: TRBV29-1; CDR3: CSALGLQSSYEQYF
J: TRBJ2-7; D: TRBD2; V: TRBV10-3; CDR3: CAISEPSGRAYEQYF
J: TRBJ2-5; D: NA; V: TRBV5-1; CDR3: CASSPPVRSQETQYF
J: TRBJ1-1; D: NA; V: TRBV7-9; CDR3: CASSLRTSTEAFF
J: TRBJ2-3; D: NA; V: TRBV4-1; CDR3: CASSPDWGRDTQYF
J: TRBJ2-7; D: TRBD1; V: TRBV20-1; CDR3: CSAKGAQYEQYF
J: TRBJ2-3; D: NA; V: TRBV5-1; CDR3: CASSLDRSRTDTQYF
J: TRBJ2-2; D: NA; V: TRBV7-8; CDR3: CASRRRPENTGELFF
J: TRBJ2-3; D: TRBD1; V: TRBV7-2; CDR3: CASSPLTGTDTQYF
J: TRBJ2-5; D: NA; V: TRBV7-9; CDR3: CASSLATETQYF
J: TRBJ1-5; D: NA; V: TRBV20-1; CDR3: CSARDRQGNQPQHF
J: TRBJ2-3; D: NA; V: TRBV18; CDR3: CASSPPSGDTQYF
J: TRBJ2-3; D: TRBD2; V: TRBV27; CDR3: CATKLAGSTDTQYF
J: TRBJ2-7; D: NA; V: TRBV7-2; CDR3: CASSLDPGHSYEQYF
J: TRBJ1-2; D: NA; V: TRBV6-6; CDR3: CASSYLLTGNDGYTF
J: TRBJ2-1; D: NA; V: TRBV30; CDR3: CAWSQGRAYNEQFF
J: TRBJ2-7; D: TRBD2; V: TRBV29-1; CDR3: CSYLAGAYEQYF
J: TRBJ2-3; D: NA; V: TRBV7-9; CDR3: CASTRTDTQYF
J: TRBJ2-5; D: NA; V: TRBV7-9; CDR3: CASSYSRGEETQYF
J: TRBJ1-3; D: NA; V: TRBV7-9; CDR3: CASSSRGHGNTIYF
J: TRBJ2-3; D: NA; V: TRBV11-2; CDR3: CASSSGQPTDTQYF
J: TRBJ2-2; D: TRBD1; V: TRBV6-2/TRBV6-3; CDR3: CASSRDSGQGNTGELFF
J: TRBJ1-2; D: NA; V: TRBV29-1; CDR3: CSVRGANYGYTF
J: TRBJ2-2; D: NA; V: TRBV15; CDR3: CATSSGTFANTGELFF
J: TRBJ1-6; D: NA; V: TRBV29-1; CDR3: CSVAIGVNSPLHF
J: TRBJ2-5; D: TRBD2; V: TRBV4-1; CDR3: CASSRASGGPETQYF
J: TRBJ2-2; D: TRBD2; V: TRBV12-3/TRBV12-4; CDR3: CASSLGGRTYTGELFF
J: TRBJ1-1; D: TRBD1; V: TRBV4-3; CDR3: CASSQDPTGGTEAFF
J: TRBJ2-1; D: NA; V: TRBV20-1; CDR3: CSARDLKQGGGSYNEQFF
J: TRBJ2-2; D: NA; V: TRBV29-1; CDR3: CSVELQNTGELFF
J: TRBJ2-1; D: NA; V: TRBV20-1; CDR3: CSARRQYNEQFF
J: TRBJ1-4; D: NA; V: TRBV28; CDR3: CASRTRVNEKLFF
J: TRBJ2-2; D: TRBD2; V: TRBV29-1; CDR3: CSGMTSGNTGELFF
J: TRBJ2-3; D: TRBD2; V: TRBV9; CDR3: CASSVETSGFKADTQYF